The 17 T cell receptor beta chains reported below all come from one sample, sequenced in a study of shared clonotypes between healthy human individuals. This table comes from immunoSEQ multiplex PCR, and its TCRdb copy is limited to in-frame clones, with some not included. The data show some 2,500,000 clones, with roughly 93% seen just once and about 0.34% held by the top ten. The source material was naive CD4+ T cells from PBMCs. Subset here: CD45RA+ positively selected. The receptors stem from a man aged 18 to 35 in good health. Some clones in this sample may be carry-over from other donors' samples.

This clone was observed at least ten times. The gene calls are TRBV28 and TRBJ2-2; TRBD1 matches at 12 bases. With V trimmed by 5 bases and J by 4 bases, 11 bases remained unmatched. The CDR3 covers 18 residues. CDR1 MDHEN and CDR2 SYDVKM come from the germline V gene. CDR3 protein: CASSPQPGQGARTGELFF. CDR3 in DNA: TGTGCCAGCAGTCCGCAACCGGGACAGGGGGCGCGCACCGGGGAGCTGTTTTTT.

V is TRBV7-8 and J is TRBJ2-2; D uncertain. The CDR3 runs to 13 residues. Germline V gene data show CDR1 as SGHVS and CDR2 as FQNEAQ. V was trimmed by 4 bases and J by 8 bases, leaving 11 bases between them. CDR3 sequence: CASSSRVRGELFF. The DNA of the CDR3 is TGTGCCAGCAGCTCCCGCGTCAGGGGGGAGCTGTTTTTT. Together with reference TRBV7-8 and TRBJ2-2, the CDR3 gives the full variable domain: GAGVSQSPRYKVAKRGQDVALRCDPISGHVSLFWYQQALGQGPEFLTYFQNEAQLDKSGLPSDRFFAERPEGSVSTLKIQRTQQEDSAVYLCASSSRVRGELFFGEGSRLTVL.

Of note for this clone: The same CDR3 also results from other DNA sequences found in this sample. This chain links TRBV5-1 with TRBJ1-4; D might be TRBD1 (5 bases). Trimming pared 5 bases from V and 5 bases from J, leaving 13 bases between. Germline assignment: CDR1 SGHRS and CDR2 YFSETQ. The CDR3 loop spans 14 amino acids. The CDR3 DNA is TGCGCCAGCAGTTCCGGGACGGGGAATGAAAAACTGTTTTTT. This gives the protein CASSSGTGNEKLFF.

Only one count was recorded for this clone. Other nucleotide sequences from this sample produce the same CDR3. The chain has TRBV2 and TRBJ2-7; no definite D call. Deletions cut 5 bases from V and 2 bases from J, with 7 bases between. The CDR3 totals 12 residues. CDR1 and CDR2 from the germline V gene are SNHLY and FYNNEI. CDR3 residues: CASSTGPYEQYF. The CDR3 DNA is TGTGCCAGCAGTACTGGGCCCTACGAGCAGTACTTC.

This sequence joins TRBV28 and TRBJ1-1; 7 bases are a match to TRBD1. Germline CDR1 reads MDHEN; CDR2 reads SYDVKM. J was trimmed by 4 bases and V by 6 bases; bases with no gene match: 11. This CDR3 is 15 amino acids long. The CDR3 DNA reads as TGTGCCAGCAGCCCAAACGGACAGGTGATCACTGAAGCTTTCTTT. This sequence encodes CASSPNGQVITEAFF.

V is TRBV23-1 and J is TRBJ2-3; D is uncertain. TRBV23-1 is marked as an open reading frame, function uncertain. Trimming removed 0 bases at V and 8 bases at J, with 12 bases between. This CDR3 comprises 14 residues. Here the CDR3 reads CASSQSAPPGTQYF. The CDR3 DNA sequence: TGCGCCAGCAGTCAATCGGCCCCCCCAGGTACGCAGTATTTT.

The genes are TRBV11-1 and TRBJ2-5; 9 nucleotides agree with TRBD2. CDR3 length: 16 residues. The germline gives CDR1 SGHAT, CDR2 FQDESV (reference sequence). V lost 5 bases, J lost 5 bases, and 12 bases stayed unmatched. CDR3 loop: CASSPTLLAGGETQYF. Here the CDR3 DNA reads TGTGCCAGCAGCCCGACCCTACTAGCGGGTGGTGAGACCCAGTACTTC. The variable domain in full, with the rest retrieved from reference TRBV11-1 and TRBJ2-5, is EAEVAQSPRYKITEKSQAVAFWCDPISGHATLYWYRQILGQGPELLVQFQDESVVDDSQLPKDRFSAERLKGVDSTLKIQPAELGDSAMYLCASSPTLLAGGETQYFGPGTRLLVL.

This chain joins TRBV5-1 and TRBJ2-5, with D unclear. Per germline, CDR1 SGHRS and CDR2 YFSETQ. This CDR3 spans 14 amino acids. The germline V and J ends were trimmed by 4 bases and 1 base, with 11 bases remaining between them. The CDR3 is CASSPNLSQETQYF. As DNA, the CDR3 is TGCGCCAGCAGCCCCAACCTCTCCCAAGAGACCCAGTACTTC.

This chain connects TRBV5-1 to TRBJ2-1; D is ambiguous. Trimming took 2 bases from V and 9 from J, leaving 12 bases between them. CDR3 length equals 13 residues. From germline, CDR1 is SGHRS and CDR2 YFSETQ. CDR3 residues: CASSLGHPSEQFF. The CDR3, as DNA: TGCGCCAGCAGCTTAGGGCATCCTAGTGAGCAGTTCTTC.

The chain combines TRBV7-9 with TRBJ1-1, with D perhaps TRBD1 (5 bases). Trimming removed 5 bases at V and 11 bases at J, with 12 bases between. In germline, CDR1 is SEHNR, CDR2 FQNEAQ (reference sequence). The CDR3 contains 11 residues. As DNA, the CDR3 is TGTGCCAGCAGCCGTGTTTCAGGGGCTTTCTTT. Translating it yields CASSRVSGAFF.

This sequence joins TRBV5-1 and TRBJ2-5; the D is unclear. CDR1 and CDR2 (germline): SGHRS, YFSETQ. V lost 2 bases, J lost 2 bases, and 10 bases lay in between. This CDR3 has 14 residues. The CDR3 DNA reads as TGCGCCAGCAGCTTTGGGTCAGCGCAAGAGACCCAGTACTTC. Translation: CASSFGSAQETQYF.

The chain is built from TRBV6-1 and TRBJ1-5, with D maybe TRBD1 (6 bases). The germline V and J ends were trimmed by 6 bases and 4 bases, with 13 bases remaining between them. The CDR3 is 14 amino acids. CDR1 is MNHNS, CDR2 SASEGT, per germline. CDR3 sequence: CASRTPDRNQPQHF. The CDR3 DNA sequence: TGTGCCAGCAGGACCCCAGACAGGAATCAGCCCCAGCATTTT.

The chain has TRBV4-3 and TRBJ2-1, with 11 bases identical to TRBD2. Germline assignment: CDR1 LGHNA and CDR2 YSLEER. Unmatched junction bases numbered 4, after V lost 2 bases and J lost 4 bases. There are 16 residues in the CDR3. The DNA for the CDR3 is TGCGCCAGCAGCCAATATAGCGGGAGGGCGTACAATGAGCAGTTCTTC. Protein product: CASSQYSGRAYNEQFF.

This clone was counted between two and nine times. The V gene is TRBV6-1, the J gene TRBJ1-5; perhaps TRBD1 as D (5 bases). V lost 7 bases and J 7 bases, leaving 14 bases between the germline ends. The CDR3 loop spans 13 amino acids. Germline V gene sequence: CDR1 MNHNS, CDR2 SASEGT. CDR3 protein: CASTEGVEQPQHF. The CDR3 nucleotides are TGTGCCAGCACCGAAGGGGTGGAGCAGCCCCAGCATTTT.

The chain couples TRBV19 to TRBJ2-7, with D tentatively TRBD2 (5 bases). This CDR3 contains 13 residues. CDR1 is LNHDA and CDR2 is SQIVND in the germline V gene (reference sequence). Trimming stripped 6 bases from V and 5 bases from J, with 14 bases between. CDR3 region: CASSPSGADEQYF. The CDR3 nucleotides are TGTGCCAGTAGCCCGAGCGGCGCTGACGAGCAGTACTTC.

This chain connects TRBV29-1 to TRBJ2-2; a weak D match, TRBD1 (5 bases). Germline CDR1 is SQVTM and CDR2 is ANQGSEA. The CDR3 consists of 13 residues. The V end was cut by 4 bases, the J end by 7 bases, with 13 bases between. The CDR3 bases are TGCAGCGTTGGGACAACGTCCCGCGGGGAGCTGTTTTTT. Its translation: CSVGTTSRGELFF.

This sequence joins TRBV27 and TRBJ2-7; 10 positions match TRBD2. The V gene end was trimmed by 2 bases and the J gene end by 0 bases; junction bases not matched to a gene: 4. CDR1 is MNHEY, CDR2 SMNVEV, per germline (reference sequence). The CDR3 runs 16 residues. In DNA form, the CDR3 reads TGTGCCAGCAGTTTAGGGACTAGCGTGCACTCCTACGAGCAGTACTTC. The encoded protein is CASSLGTSVHSYEQYF.